Each of the 24 T cell receptor beta chains below was sequenced from the same sample in a study of technical replicates of blood from a few donors. Method: immunoSEQ multiplex PCR; TCRdb's copy keeps in-frame clones and lacks some. The sample carries 40,000 to 60,000 clones, 90% to 95% recorded once. The sequenced material came from PBMCs. The receptors here all came from a human donor in good health. Some clones in this sample may be carry-over from other donors' samples.

This clone has just one count. The chain links TRBV7-2 to TRBJ1-2, with D maybe TRBD1 (5 bases). With 5 bases removed from V and 0 bases from J, the gap between germline ends came to 13 bases. The CDR3 covers 15 residues. CDR1 is SGHTA and CDR2 is FQGNSA in the germline V gene. The CDR3 reads CASSPGGGSNYGYTF. Here the CDR3 DNA reads TGTGCCAGCAGCCCCGGGGGAGGATCTAACTATGGCTACACCTTC.

The CDR3 DNA reads as TGTGCCAGCAGCTCCAGTCAGAGGGGGCCGGGTTGGACCGGGGAGCTGTTTTTT. This codes for CASSSSQRGPGWTGELFF. The gene calls are TRBV7-2 and TRBJ2-2, with 7 bases fitting TRBD1. Germline CDR1 and CDR2: SGHTA and FQGNSA. The ends lost 4 bases at V and 5 bases at J; junction bases unmatched: 16. The CDR3 has 18 amino acids.

This clone was observed a single time. This chain connects TRBV18 to TRBJ1-1; perhaps TRBD1 as D (6 bases). This CDR3 has 13 amino acids. The V end was cut by 2 bases, the J end by 5 bases, with 9 bases between. Germline CDR1 is KGHSH and CDR2 is LQKENI. CDR3: CASSPFRGTEAFF. In nucleotides, the CDR3 is TGTGCCAGCTCACCATTCAGGGGAACTGAAGCTTTCTTT. The entire variable domain, with the rest obtained from reference TRBV18 and TRBJ1-1, is as follows: NAGVMQNPRHLVRRRGQEARLRCSPMKGHSHVYWYRQLPEEGLKFMVYLQKENIIDESGMPKERFSAEFPKEGPSILRIQQVVRGDSAAYFCASSPFRGTEAFFGQGTRLTVV.

V usage is TRBV6-5 and J usage is TRBJ2-1; 7 nucleotides match TRBD1. V lost 8 bases, J lost 5 bases, and 9 bases stayed unmatched. Germline CDR1 MNHEY, CDR2 SVGAGI. The CDR3 covers 14 residues. CDR3 nucleotide sequence: TGTGCCAGCTCTCTAAACAGGGGAAACAATGAGCAGTTCTTC. Its protein is CASSLNRGNNEQFF.

The chain carries TRBV4-3 and TRBJ1-1; D possibly corresponds to TRBD1 (6 bases). The CDR3 has 14 residues. Germline V gene sequence: CDR1 LGHNA, CDR2 YSLEER. With 6 bases removed from V and 4 bases from J, the gap between germline ends came to 15 bases. Written as DNA, the CDR3 is TGCGCCAGCAGTCGAGGGGGGGGGAGCACTGAAGCTTTCTTT. Translated, it gives CASSRGGGSTEAFF.

The chain uses TRBV15 and TRBJ1-4, with a possible D match to TRBD1 (6 bases). CDR1 and CDR2 from the germline V gene are LNHNV and YYDKDF (reference sequence). CDR3 size: 15 residues. V lost 6 bases, J lost 6 bases, and 17 bases lay in between. The DNA for the CDR3 is TGTGCCACCAGAGAACAGGGACACATTGATGAAAAACTGTTTTTT. As protein: CATREQGHIDEKLFF.

V is TRBV25-1 and J is TRBJ1-5; D unresolved. The CDR3 is made up of 14 amino acids. V dropped 2 bases and J dropped 4 bases, with 9 bases sitting between them. Germline V gene sequence: CDR1 MGHDK, CDR2 SYGVNS. This chain's CDR3 is CASSERGFNQPQHF. The CDR3 DNA sequence: TGTGCCAGCAGTGAACGGGGATTTAATCAGCCCCAGCATTTT.

This chain connects TRBV7-2 to TRBJ2-3; a possible D gene is TRBD2 (5 bases). The V end lost 3 bases, the J end lost 8 bases, and 6 bases lay between the germline ends. The CDR3 consists of 11 residues. Per germline, CDR1 SGHTA and CDR2 FQGNSA. The CDR3 protein is CASSFGGTQYF. The CDR3 nucleotides read TGTGCCAGCAGCTTTGGAGGTACGCAGTATTTT.

The gene calls are TRBV6-5 and TRBJ1-5; D perhaps matches TRBD1 (5 bases). The CDR3 is 13 residues long. V lost 6 bases and J 7 bases, leaving 13 bases between the germline ends. Germline loops: CDR1 MNHEY, CDR2 SVGAGI. Here the CDR3 DNA reads TGTGCCAGCAGCCTTTCGGGGGTCCAGCCCCAGCATTTT. Translation: CASSLSGVQPQHF.

The chain is built from TRBV6-6 and TRBJ1-1; 10 bases are shared with TRBD1. The CDR3 runs 14 residues. Germline CDR1 and CDR2: MNHNY and SVGAGI (reference sequence). V was pared by 6 bases and J by 6 bases, with 7 bases of the junction left unmatched. The CDR3, as DNA: TGTGCCAGCAGACCCACCGGGACAGGGGCTGAAGCTTTCTTT. This sequence encodes CASRPTGTGAEAFF.

The chain uses TRBV7-2 and TRBJ1-5; 7 bases agree with TRBD1. CDR3 length equals 16 residues. Germline assignment: CDR1 SGHTA and CDR2 FQGNSA. V lost 2 bases to trimming and J lost 7 bases; unmatched junction nucleotides: 11. This CDR3 is CASSLSGRGTGQPQHF. The CDR3 DNA reads TGTGCCAGCAGCTTATCAGGCAGGGGGACCGGCCAGCCCCAGCATTTT.

J is TRBJ2-5 and V is TRBV7-9, with D maybe TRBD1 (5 bases). V was clipped by 3 bases and J by 0 bases, with 8 bases between them. The CDR3 is made up of 14 amino acids. Germline V CDR1 and CDR2: SEHNR, FQNEAQ (reference sequence). The CDR3 DNA sequence: TGTGCCAGCAGCTTTGCCAGGGACCAAGAGACCCAGTACTTC. Translating it yields CASSFARDQETQYF. The whole variable domain, filled in from reference TRBV7-9 and TRBJ2-5, reads DTGVSQNPRHKITKRGQNVTFRCDPISEHNRLYWYRQTLGQGPEFLTYFQNEAQLEKSRLLSDRFSAERPKGSFSTLEIQRTEQGDSAMYLCASSFARDQETQYFGPGTRLLVL.

In the case of this clone: The DNA is left out, because the CDR3 cannot be placed on it with certainty; the CDR3 is given as TCRdb lists it. The chain employs TRBV6-5 and TRBJ1-1; no DNA check was done on the table's D call, TRBD1. The CDR3 region is 11 residues in length, termini included. From germline, CDR1 is MNHEY and CDR2 SVGAGI. CDR3 amino acids: CARTTDLKLSF.

V and J are TRBV29-1 and TRBJ1-2; TRBD1 might be the D (6 bases). Trimming shortened V by 4 bases and J by 8 bases, and 14 bases separated the two germline ends. The germline V gene encodes CDR1 SQVTM and CDR2 ANQGSEA. The CDR3 contains 12 residues. In DNA form, the CDR3 reads TGCAGCGTTGGACGGGGGGCGCAAGGCTACACCTTC. Protein product: CSVGRGAQGYTF.

The chain links TRBV6-4 to TRBJ1-6; 10 positions agree with TRBD1. The V segment lost 4 bases and the J segment 7 bases; nucleotides outside the gene matches: 4. CDR1 is MRHNA and CDR2 is SNTAGT in the germline V gene. The CDR3 length is 15 residues. Here the CDR3 reads CASSAEGQGNSPLHF. DNA of the CDR3: TGTGCCAGCAGTGCAGAGGGACAGGGGAATTCACCCCTCCACTTT.

The chain links TRBV20-1 to TRBJ1-2; weak D call: TRBD1 (6 bases). Trimming shortened V by 4 bases and J by 11 bases, and 14 bases separated the two germline ends. From germline, CDR1 is DFQATT and CDR2 SNEGSKA (reference sequence). The CDR3 runs to 11 residues. The CDR3 sequence is CSANPGHRYTF. CDR3 DNA sequence: TGCAGTGCTAACCCGGGACATAGATACACCTTC.

The rearrangement links TRBV6-5 to TRBJ1-2; 8 nucleotides match TRBD1. Trimming took 5 bases from V and 5 from J; bases not matched to a gene: 7. This CDR3 contains 14 residues. Germline CDR1 and CDR2: MNHEY and SVGAGI. The CDR3 nucleotides are TGTGCCAGCAGTCACCTGGACAGGGATTATGGCTACACCTTC. Amino acids: CASSHLDRDYGYTF.

The genes are TRBV7-9 and TRBJ1-4; TRBD1 is a possible D gene (6 bases). The CDR3 runs 15 residues. V lost 6 bases and J lost 7, with 18 bases in between. The germline gives CDR1 SEHNR, CDR2 FQNEAQ (reference sequence). The CDR3 spells CASSQGSRGGEKLFF. The CDR3 DNA sequence: TGTGCCAGCAGTCAGGGGTCAAGGGGCGGTGAAAAACTGTTTTTT.

The chain carries TRBV7-2 and TRBJ2-7, with 8 bases fitting TRBD2. This CDR3 has 15 amino acids. CDR1 is SGHTA and CDR2 is FQGNSA in the germline V gene. J lost 0 bases, V lost 5 bases, and 6 bases had no gene match. The CDR3 DNA reads as TGTGCCAGCAGCGATAAGGGGACTAGCTCCTACGAGCAGTACTTC. It specifies CASSDKGTSSYEQYF.

This sequence joins TRBV4-2 and TRBJ2-3; TRBD2 agrees at 14 bases. Germline V gives CDR1 LGHNA, CDR2 YNFKEQ. The CDR3 covers 19 residues. With V trimmed by 0 bases and J by 5 bases, 10 bases remained unmatched. The CDR3 nucleotides are TGTGCCAGCAGCCAAGATCCAAGGACTAGCGGGGGGAAGGGAGATACGCAGTATTTT. The encoded protein is CASSQDPRTSGGKGDTQYF.

The V gene is TRBV12-5, the J gene TRBJ2-7; 8 bases are a match to TRBD1. Trimming took 1 base from V and 1 from J; bases not matched to a gene: 0. This CDR3 contains 14 residues. Germline CDR1 and CDR2: LGHNT and FRNRAP. The CDR3 sequence: CASGLGTGSYEQYF. DNA for the CDR3: TGTGCTAGTGGTTTGGGGACAGGGTCCTACGAGCAGTACTTC.

This chain uses TRBV2 with TRBJ1-1; no clear D. Germline CDR1 and CDR2: SNHLY and FYNNEI. V lost 6 bases to trimming and J lost 4 bases, with 12 bases between them. The CDR3 is made up of 13 amino acids. The CDR3: CASRAQAGTEAFF. The DNA for the CDR3 is TGTGCCAGCAGGGCGCAGGCCGGCACTGAAGCTTTCTTT.

V gene TRBV6-6 combines with J gene TRBJ1-6; D remains unclear. CDR3 length: 16 residues. V was pared by 2 bases and J by 2 bases, with 10 bases between. CDR1 and CDR2 (germline): MNHNY, SVGAGI (reference sequence). The CDR3 region is CASSYPPGAYNSPLHF. Here the CDR3 DNA reads TGTGCCAGCAGTTACCCCCCCGGAGCCTATAATTCACCCCTCCACTTT.

The rearrangement links TRBV4-3 to TRBJ1-4; D might be TRBD1 (5 bases). Trimming cost V 0 bases and J 4 bases, with 6 bases left between them. Germline V lookup: CDR1 LGHNA, CDR2 YSLEER. This CDR3 is built from 14 residues. CDR3 in amino acids: CASSQEGVNEKLFF. The CDR3 DNA follows: TGCGCCAGCAGCCAAGAAGGGGTTAATGAAAAACTGTTTTTT.